One sample yielded the 12 T cell receptor beta chains listed below, sequenced in a study of T-cell memory formation after mild COVID-19. TCRdb re-called the 5' RACE reads through MiXCR, storing one row per CDR3 protein. The repertoire has about 270,000 distinct CDR3 sequences, roughly 15% of them found once; the top ten carry roughly 23%. The sequenced material came from PBMCs or a T cell subset sorted from them (not recorded which). These receptors originate from a man aged 18 to 30 who had mild COVID-19 (a few samples of this study predate the infection). Cell type and time point are not known.

The V gene is TRBV14, the J gene TRBJ2-2; D unresolved. Germline V gene data show CDR1 as SGHDN and CDR2 as FVKESK. The CDR3 has 16 amino acids. Deletions cut 1 base from V and 7 bases from J, with 16 bases between. In nucleotides, the CDR3 is TGTGCCAGCAGCCAAGGCGCTTCGGGTTGGATCGGGGAGCTGTTTTTT. Translating it yields CASSQGASGWIGELFF.

The V call is TRBV6-4, the J call TRBJ2-3; a possible D gene is TRBD2 (5 bases). Germline CDR1 is MRHNA and CDR2 is SNTAGT. There are 16 residues in the CDR3. V lost 2 bases, J lost 0 bases, and 12 bases lay in between. CDR3 residues: CASSDRVASSTDTQYF. The CDR3 nucleotides are TGTGCCAGCAGTGACAGGGTAGCGTCTAGCACAGATACGCAGTATTTT.

This clonotype was seen ten or more times. CDR3 nucleotide sequence: TGCAGTGCTAGGCCCCCTAGCGGCCAAGGTATTCAGTACTTC. Protein: CSARPPSGQGIQYF. The rearrangement links TRBV20-1 to TRBJ2-4, with 7 bases identical to TRBD2. The CDR3 is 14 amino acids. V lost 3 bases to trimming and J lost 10 bases; unmatched junction nucleotides: 12. CDR1 and CDR2 (germline): DFQATT, SNEGSKA (reference sequence).

The rearrangement uses TRBV20-1 and TRBJ2-1, with a possible D match to TRBD2 (5 bases). Germline CDR1 reads DFQATT; CDR2 reads SNEGSKA (reference sequence). The V gene lost 3 bases and the J gene lost 1 base, with 7 bases spanning the gap. The CDR3 contains 13 residues. CDR3 loop: CSARRVSYNEQFF. In DNA, the CDR3 is TGCAGTGCTAGGCGGGTTTCCTACAATGAGCAGTTCTTC.

The rearrangement links TRBV7-9 to TRBJ2-5; D not resolved. The germline V and J ends were trimmed by 5 bases and 5 bases, with 9 bases remaining between them. CDR3 length equals 12 residues. CDR1 is SEHNR, CDR2 FQNEAQ, per germline (reference sequence). The CDR3 DNA reads as TGTGCCAGCAGCCCCCGACTCGAGACCCAGTACTTC. Residues: CASSPRLETQYF.

This clonotype occurred a few times. The gene calls are TRBV28 and TRBJ2-7, with D perhaps matching TRBD1 (5 bases). Trimming pared 6 bases from V and 4 bases from J, leaving 16 bases between. CDR1 is MDHEN and CDR2 is SYDVKM in the germline V gene. The CDR3 covers 14 residues. CDR3 DNA: TGTGCCAGCAGGTCCCCCCTTAGGGGTTACGAGCAGTACGTC. Its protein product is CASRSPLRGYEQYV.

This clonotype was seen ten or more times. This sequence joins TRBV9 and TRBJ2-3; D remains unclear. Trimming removed 4 bases at V and 0 bases at J, with 9 bases between. There are 14 residues in the CDR3. Germline CDR1 and CDR2: SGDLS and YYNGEE. The chain's CDR3 is CASSTTTSTDTQYF. In nucleotides, the CDR3 is TGTGCCAGCAGCACTACGACTAGCACAGATACGCAGTATTTT.

Concerning this clonotype: At one end, the junction sequence differs from germline, possibly due to a read error. The gene calls are TRBV6-1 and TRBJ1-5, with D perhaps matching TRBD1 (5 bases). Germline CDR1 MNHNS, CDR2 SASEGT. The CDR3 length is 16 residues. In DNA, the CDR3 is TGTGCCAGCAGTGAATGGGTCGGGGGTAGCAATCAGCCCAAGCATTTT. This encodes CASSEWVGGSNQPKHF.

The sample holds a few counts of this clonotype. The chain recombines TRBV28 with TRBJ2-3, with 10 bases fitting TRBD2. Germline CDR1 reads MDHEN; CDR2 reads SYDVKM. The ends lost 7 bases at V and 6 bases at J; junction bases unmatched: 16. The CDR3 runs to 17 residues. The CDR3 loop reads CASKIAGGPSPPDTQYF. The CDR3 nucleotides are TGTGCCAGCAAAATAGCGGGGGGCCCCTCGCCCCCGGATACGCAGTATTTT.

This clonotype was counted only a few times. V usage is TRBV6-2 or TRBV6-3 and J usage is TRBJ2-7; D call uncertain. Trimming took off 0 bases at V and 3 bases at J, with 9 bases between the two ends. This CDR3 region has 14 residues. Germline lookup yields CDR1 MNHEY and CDR2 SVGEGT. The CDR3 is CASSYSRGRYEQYV. CDR3 DNA sequence: TGTGCCAGCAGTTACTCGAGAGGCCGCTACGAGCAGTACGTC.

The chain carries TRBV4-1 and TRBJ1-6; the D gene is possibly TRBD1 (6 bases). The V gene lost 0 bases and the J gene lost 10 bases, with 16 bases spanning the gap. In germline, CDR1 is MGHRA, CDR2 YSYEKL. The CDR3 runs to 16 residues. The CDR3 DNA reads as TGCGCCAGCAGCCAAGATCTGTACAGGGAAGGCTCACCCCTCCACTTT. It specifies CASSQDLYREGSPLHF.

The chain recombines TRBV5-5 with TRBJ1-6, with a weak D call TRBD1 (6 bases). This CDR3 spans 11 amino acids. Germline V gives CDR1 SGHKS, CDR2 YYEKEE (reference sequence). Trimming took off 7 bases at V and 7 bases at J, with 6 bases between the two ends. DNA of the CDR3: TGTGCCAGCGGACAGAATTCACCCCTCCACTTT. It encodes CASGQNSPLHF.